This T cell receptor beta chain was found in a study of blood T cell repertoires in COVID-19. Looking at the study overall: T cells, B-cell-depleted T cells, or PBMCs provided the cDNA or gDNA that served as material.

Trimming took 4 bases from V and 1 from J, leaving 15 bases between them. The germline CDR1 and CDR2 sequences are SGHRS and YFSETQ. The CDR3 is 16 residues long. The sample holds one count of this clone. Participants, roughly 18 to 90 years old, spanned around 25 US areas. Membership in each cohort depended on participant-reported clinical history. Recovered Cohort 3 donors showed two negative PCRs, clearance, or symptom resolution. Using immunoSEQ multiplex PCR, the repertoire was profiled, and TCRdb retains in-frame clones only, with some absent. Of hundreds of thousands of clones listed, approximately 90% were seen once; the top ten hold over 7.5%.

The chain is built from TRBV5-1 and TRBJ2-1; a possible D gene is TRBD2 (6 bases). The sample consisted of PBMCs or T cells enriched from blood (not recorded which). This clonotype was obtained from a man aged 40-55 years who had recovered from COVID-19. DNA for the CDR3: TGCGCCAGCAGCGCCACCCTAGCGCTGTCCTACAATGAGCAGTTCTTC. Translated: CASSATLALSYNEQFF.